The rows below give T cell receptor beta chains drawn from one sample of a study of OX40 agonist ivuxolimab in advanced cancers. TCRdb keeps only in-frame clones here, not all; method: immunoSEQ multiplex PCR. The sample has tens of thousands of clones, around 78% seen once; the top ten hold 5% to 6.5%. The sequenced sample was CD4+ or CD8+ T cells sorted from blood, obtained in a trial of the OX40 agonist ivuxolimab. All receptors come from an adult with an advanced solid tumor such as melanoma, head and neck, liver or kidney cancer. CDR3s include the opening cysteine and the closing phenylalanine or tryptophan. A D gene is named only where the DNA matches it firmly. Rows give clone size only sometimes, using once, few, many, or a class for an expanded clone.

d_call	v_call	clone_size	j_call	cdr3_aa	cdr3_nt
TRBD1	TRBV5-1	-	TRBJ2-2	CASSLGTGFTGELFF	TGCGCCAGCAGCTTGGGGACAGGGTTCACCGGGGAGCTGTTTTTT
-	TRBV5-5	few	TRBJ1-2	CASSPRWEGGYTF	TGTGCCAGCAGCCCCCGGTGGGAGGGAGGCTACACCTTC
-	TRBV28	-	TRBJ1-1	CASSFLTGPPEAFF	TGTGCCAGCAGTTTCCTAACAGGACCCCCTGAAGCTTTCTTT
-	TRBV19	-	TRBJ2-3	CASSISRADTQYF	TGTGCCAGTAGTATTTCGAGGGCTGATACGCAGTATTTT
-	TRBV19	-	TRBJ2-4	CASTSHRDPTRGKNIQYF	TGTGCCAGTACCTCTCACCGGGACCCTACTAGGGGCAAAAACATTCAGTACTTC
-	TRBV19	few	TRBJ2-7	CASSNPDRKYEQYF	TGTGCCAGTAGTAACCCGGACAGAAAGTACGAGCAGTACTTC
TRBD1	TRBV7-8	-	TRBJ1-4	CASSGTGRTNEKLFF	TGTGCCAGCAGCGGGACAGGGAGGACTAATGAAAAACTGTTTTTT
-	TRBV6-5	-	TRBJ1-5	CASSISNQPQHF	TGTGCCAGCAGCATTAGCAATCAGCCCCAGCATTTT
-	TRBV28	-	TRBJ1-5	CASSSLKKGSNQPQHF	TGTGCCAGCAGTTCCCTTAAGAAGGGTAGCAATCAGCCCCAGCATTTT
TRBD1	TRBV28	few	TRBJ2-5	CASSFSTGGAGETQYF	TGTGCCAGCAGTTTCTCGACAGGGGGCGCGGGAGAGACCCAGTACTTC
TRBD1	TRBV6-6	-	TRBJ1-5	CASSYGTVPPQPQHF	TGTGCCAGCAGTTACGGGACAGTGCCCCCCCAGCCCCAGCATTTT
-	TRBV5-4	-	TRBJ2-1	CASSLAGAGLGNEQFF	TGTGCCAGCAGCTTGGCCGGCGCGGGATTGGGTAATGAGCAGTTCTTC
TRBD1	TRBV4-2	-	TRBJ1-6	CASSLAFAGGSYNSPLHF	TGTGCCAGCAGCTTGGCCTTTGCAGGGGGCTCCTATAATTCACCCCTCCACTTT
-	TRBV12-5	-	TRBJ1-6	CASGLPLQRQVSSYNSPLHF	TGTGCTAGTGGTTTACCACTACAACGACAGGTGAGCTCCTATAATTCACCCCTCCACTTT
TRBD1	TRBV28	-	TRBJ2-7	CASSLMDRDYEQYF	TGTGCCAGCAGTTTGATGGACAGGGATTACGAGCAGTACTTC
-	TRBV11-2	few	TRBJ1-1	CASSQGNEAFF	TGTGCCAGCAGCCAGGGAAATGAAGCTTTCTTT
-	TRBV29-1	-	TRBJ2-1	CSVVGQILTFEQFF	TGCAGCGTTGTTGGACAGATCCTCACCTTCGAGCAGTTCTTC
-	TRBV15	few	TRBJ2-7	CATSRGQVPGGEQYF	TGTGCCACCAGCAGAGGTCAGGTCCCCGGGGGCGAGCAGTACTTC
-	TRBV5-1	-	TRBJ2-7	CASSPEVTGTYEQYF	TGCGCCAGCAGCCCGGAAGTTACAGGGACCTACGAGCAGTACTTC
-	TRBV5-4	-	TRBJ1-2	CASSFHLGGGYGYTF	TGTGCCAGCAGCTTCCATCTTGGGGGGGGCTATGGCTACACCTTC
-	TRBV2	-	TRBJ2-1	CASSRRGLPQSSYNEQFF	TGTGCCAGCAGTAGAAGGGGACTCCCTCAGAGCTCCTACAATGAGCAGTTCTTC
TRBD1	TRBV7-6	-	TRBJ1-2	CASSLGRQGTDGYTF	TGTGCCAGCAGCTTAGGGAGACAGGGAACGGATGGCTACACCTTC
-	TRBV18	-	TRBJ2-2	CASSLQPPNKNTGELFF	TGTGCCAGCTCACTCCAACCCCCTAACAAGAACACCGGGGAGCTGTTTTTT
-	TRBV19	-	TRBJ1-1	CASSIDSRGTEAFF	TGTGCCAGTAGTATAGATTCTAGAGGCACTGAAGCTTTCTTT
TRBD1	TRBV28	-	TRBJ1-3	CATRQGASGNTIYF	TGTGCTACCAGACAGGGAGCATCTGGAAACACCATATATTTT
-	TRBV6-5	once	TRBJ1-4	CASSYSRGGDEKLFF	TGTGCCAGCAGTTACTCGAGGGGGGGGGATGAAAAACTGTTTTTT
TRBD2	TRBV6-6	-	TRBJ2-7	CASSLTSGVLNEQYF	TGTGCCAGCAGCCTCACTAGCGGGGTACTAAACGAGCAGTACTTC
-	TRBV5-1	-	TRBJ2-7	CASSLGHRDLYEQYF	TGCGCCAGCAGCTTGGGCCACAGGGACTTGTACGAGCAGTACTTC
TRBD2	TRBV6-5	-	TRBJ2-5	CASSYSGRNKETQYF	TGTGCCAGCAGTTACAGCGGGAGAAATAAAGAGACCCAGTACTTC
TRBD1	TRBV7-2	-	TRBJ1-2	CASSSSPGQTYGYTF	TGTGCCAGCAGCTCGTCACCGGGACAGACTTATGGCTACACCTTC
-	TRBV4-1	-	TRBJ2-3	CASSQGWPAFTDTQYF	TGCGCCAGCAGCCAAGGGTGGCCAGCCTTCACAGATACGCAGTATTTT
-	TRBV7-7	-	TRBJ2-5	CASSASETQYF	TGTGCCAGCAGCGCCTCCGAGACCCAGTACTTC
-	TRBV5-1	-	TRBJ1-2	CASSLADWFEIYGYTF	TGCGCCAGCAGCCTCGCGGATTGGTTCGAGATCTATGGCTACACCTTC
-	TRBV7-2	-	TRBJ2-2	CASSLTAGGTGELFF	TGTGCCAGCAGCTTAACGGCGGGTGGCACCGGGGAGCTGTTTTTT
-	TRBV6-5	-	TRBJ1-4	CASRLLSGREKLFF	TGTGCCAGCAGACTCCTCTCGGGACGAGAAAAACTGTTTTTT
-	TRBV4-2	-	TRBJ1-1	CASSQVRDGEAFF	TGTGCCAGCAGCCAAGTCCGGGACGGGGAAGCTTTCTTT
TRBD1	TRBV5-6	-	TRBJ1-2	CASSPGTGLYGYTF	TGTGCCAGCAGCCCCGGGACAGGCCTCTATGGCTACACCTTC
-	TRBV29-1	-	TRBJ1-2	CSVGKASYGYTF	TGCAGCGTTGGTAAGGCGTCCTATGGCTACACCTTC
-	TRBV27	-	TRBJ2-7	CASRRQVTSELEQYF	TGTGCCAGCAGAAGACAGGTGACCTCAGAATTGGAGCAGTACTTC
TRBD2	TRBV7-2	-	TRBJ2-3	CASSAVSGIVADTQYF	TGTGCCAGCAGCGCCGTTAGCGGGATAGTGGCAGATACGCAGTATTTT
TRBD1	TRBV28	-	TRBJ1-6	CASLDRVRSPLHF	TGTGCCAGCCTAGACAGGGTACGGTCACCCCTCCACTTT